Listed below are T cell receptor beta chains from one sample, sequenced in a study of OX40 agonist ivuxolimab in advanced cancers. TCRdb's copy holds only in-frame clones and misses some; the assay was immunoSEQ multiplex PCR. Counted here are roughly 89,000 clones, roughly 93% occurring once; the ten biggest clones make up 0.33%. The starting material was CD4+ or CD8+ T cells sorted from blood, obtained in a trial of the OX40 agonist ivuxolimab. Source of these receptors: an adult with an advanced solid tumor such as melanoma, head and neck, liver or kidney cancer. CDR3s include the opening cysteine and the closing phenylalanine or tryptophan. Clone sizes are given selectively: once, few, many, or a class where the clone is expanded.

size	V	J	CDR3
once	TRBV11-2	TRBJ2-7	CASSTDRAYEQYF
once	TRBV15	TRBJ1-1	CATTSGGLGLNTEAFF
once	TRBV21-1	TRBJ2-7	CASSNRQGYEQYF
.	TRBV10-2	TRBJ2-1	CASSDAHSGSGEQFF
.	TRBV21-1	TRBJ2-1	CASSTLRGREGVNEQFF
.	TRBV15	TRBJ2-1	CATSTGQSHNEQFF
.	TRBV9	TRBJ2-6	CASSPPFTRGASGANVLTF
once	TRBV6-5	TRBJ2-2	CASSYRGGTGELFF
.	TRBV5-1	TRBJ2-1	CASSRPGDRVGEQFF
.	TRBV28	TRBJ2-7	CASSSPTDTPYEQYF
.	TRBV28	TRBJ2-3	CASGDGSTDTQYF
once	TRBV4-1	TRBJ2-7	CASSLTSGTTTPYEQYF
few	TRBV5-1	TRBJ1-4	CASSWGQGAREKLFF
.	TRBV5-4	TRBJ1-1	CASSQPTGDTEAFF
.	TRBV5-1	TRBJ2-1	CASTLFALNEQFF
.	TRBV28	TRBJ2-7	CASSSGQANVQYF
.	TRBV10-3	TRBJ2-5	CAISVSGQETQYF
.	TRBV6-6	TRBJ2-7	CASSDRDRGPYEQYF
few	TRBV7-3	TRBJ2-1	CASSTLAGGYNEQFF
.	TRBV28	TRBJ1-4	CASKGWEEKLFF
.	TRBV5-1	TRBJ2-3	CASSLFERGNTDTQYF
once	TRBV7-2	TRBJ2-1	CASSLDRGLYNEQFF
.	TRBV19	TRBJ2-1	CASSIGSYYEQFF
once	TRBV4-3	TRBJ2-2	CASSHRGEGTGELFF
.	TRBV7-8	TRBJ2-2	CASSRAGELFF
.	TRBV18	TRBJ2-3	CASSPPRPADTQYF
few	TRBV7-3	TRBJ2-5	CASSPLGTGQETQYF
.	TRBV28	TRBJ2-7	CASTSNLGTGGGGYEQYF
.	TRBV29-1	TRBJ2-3	CSVGGGLRTDTQYF
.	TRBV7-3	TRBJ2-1	CASSPTSGSYNEQFF
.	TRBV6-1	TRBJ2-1	CASSITSGNNEQFF
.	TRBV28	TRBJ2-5	CASSSPSAGQETQYF
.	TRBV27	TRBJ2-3	CAPGGESTDTQYF
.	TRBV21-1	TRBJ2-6	CASTSSFSGANVLTF
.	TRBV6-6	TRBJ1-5	CASSQRQTYSNQPQHF
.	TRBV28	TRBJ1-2	CASSSPRIGSYGYTF
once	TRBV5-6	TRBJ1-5	CASSSLGQTNQPQHF
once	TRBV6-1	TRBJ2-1	CASSEPGKSGEQFF
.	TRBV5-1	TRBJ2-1	CASSVTSGSMATEQFF
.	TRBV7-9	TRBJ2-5	CASSLGQSGETQYF
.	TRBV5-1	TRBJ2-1	CASSLVGTGYNEQFF
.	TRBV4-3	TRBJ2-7	CASSQARDAYEQYF
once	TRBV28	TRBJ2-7	CASSLAVGAGGSYEQYF
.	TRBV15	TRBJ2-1	CATSGAGTSGKNEQFF
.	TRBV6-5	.	CASSSGTGVFEQYF
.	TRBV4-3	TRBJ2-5	CASSQGQGRMETQYF
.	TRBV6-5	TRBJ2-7	CASSKGGILTYEQYF
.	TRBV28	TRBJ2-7	CASARGGISYEQYF
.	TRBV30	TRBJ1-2	CAWSEWTGGLIYGYTF
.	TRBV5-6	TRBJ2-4	CASYPQGTKNIQYF
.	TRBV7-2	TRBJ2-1	CASSLALGRGGEQFF
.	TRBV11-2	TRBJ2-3	CASSLVLGQGAQDTQYF
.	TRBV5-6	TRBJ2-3	CASSLEGLGVSDTQYF
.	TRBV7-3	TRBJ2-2	CASSLDRSNTGELFF